The clone carrying this T cell receptor beta chain was counted a few times. Its antigen is not known. Different DNA sequences within this sample yield the same CDR3. Method: immunoSEQ multiplex PCR; TCRdb's copy keeps in-frame clones and lacks some. Of 19,000 or so clones in the sample, approximately 86% were seen once. These data belong to a study of T cells after posttransplantation cyclophosphamide. Trimming took off 3 bases at V and 8 bases at J, with 10 bases between the two ends. This CDR3 has 13 residues. Germline V CDR1 and CDR2: LNHDA, SQIVND (reference sequence). Controls had myeloablative marrow grafts with methotrexate and calcineurin inhibitor, sampled at 1 year. Broader study findings: Donor CD8+ memory clones often dominated recipient blood repertoires at later times. TRB clonality was highly associated with recipient CMV seropositivity and reactivation. Blood and skin or GI T cell repertoires showed limited TRB overlap.

The material sequenced was PBMCs, taken approximately 360 days after allogeneic stem cell transplant with calcineurin inhibitor and methotrexate. The rearrangement uses TRBV19 and TRBJ1-4; D might be TRBD1 (5 bases). The clonotype originates from a female patient under 45 who received an allogeneic stem cell transplant from an unrelated donor, was CMV-positive, and had acute and chronic GVHD. Some T cells may have originated in the graft donor. The CDR3 coding sequence is TGTGCCAGTAGTATTGGGGCGGGAGAAAAACTGTTTTTT. Its translation: CASSIGAGEKLFF.